The clone carrying this T cell receptor (beta chain) was counted many times. Antigen specificity is unknown. The sample comes from a study of response to subunit inactivated influenza vaccine. Study-wide findings and caveats: After each seasonal influenza vaccination, few new T cells are recruited, the authors suggested.

Trimming left V 5 bases short and J 2 bases short, with 10 bases between. CDR1 and CDR2 (germline): SEHNR, FQNEAQ (reference sequence). The CDR3 is 13 residues long. From the RT-PCR reads, TCRdb called clonotypes with MiXCR, one entry per CDR3 protein. The sample holds around 540,000 distinct CDR3 sequences, 10% to 15% seen once. Sequences were derived from PBMCs from blood, sampled on the day of vaccination. This receptor was identified in a man in his fifties who received an inactivated influenza vaccine. The genes are TRBV7-9 and TRBJ2-7; D is ambiguous. Written as DNA, the CDR3 is TGTGCCAGCAGCGCACTCGGCCCCTACGAGCAGTACTTC. It translates to CASSALGPYEQYF.